The 10 T cell receptor beta chains below were found in one sample sequenced in a study of blood T cell repertoires in COVID-19. The data were produced by immunoSEQ multiplex PCR, yet TCRdb's version contains in-frame clones alone and is incomplete. Here the sample spans some 110,000 clones, roughly 76% being singletons. Sequencing was carried out using peripheral blood. The origin of the receptors is a woman aged 70-85 years with acute or convalescent COVID-19.

The rearrangement uses TRBV7-2 and TRBJ2-2; a possible D gene is TRBD1 (5 bases). V dropped 6 bases and J dropped 3 bases, with 11 bases sitting between them. The CDR3 is made up of 14 amino acids. Germline V CDR1 and CDR2: SGHTA, FQGNSA. CDR3 protein: CASRRLGDTGELFF. DNA of the CDR3: TGTGCCAGCAGGAGGCTAGGGGACACCGGGGAGCTGTTTTTT.

The V gene is TRBV6-4, the J gene TRBJ1-6, with D unresolved. The V gene lost 4 bases and the J gene lost 10 bases, with 11 bases spanning the gap. This CDR3 is built from 13 residues. Looked up from germline, CDR1 is MRHNA and CDR2 is SNTAGT. The CDR3 DNA sequence: TGTGCCAGCAGTGGGGCAATCGGCTCACCCCTCCACTTT. Amino acids: CASSGAIGSPLHF.

The chain recombines TRBV7-9 with TRBJ1-3; TRBD1 agrees at 7 bases. From germline, CDR1 is SEHNR and CDR2 FQNEAQ (reference sequence). V was pared by 2 bases and J by 0 bases, with 1 base of the junction left unmatched. The CDR3 consists of 15 residues. CDR3 sequence: CASSLTGDSGNTIYF. For the CDR3, the DNA is TGTGCCAGCAGCTTAACAGGGGACTCTGGAAACACCATATATTTT.

This clone has a single count. Because the CDR3's place on the DNA is in doubt, the DNA is left out and the CDR3 is given as listed by TCRdb. The chain uses TRBV4-3 and TRBJ2-6; TRBD1 is taken as the D call from the table, unchecked against the DNA. Both ends counted, the CDR3 spans 16 residues. Germline V CDR1 and CDR2: LGHNA, YSLEER. CDR3 protein: CASSQGQFFGANVLTF.

The CDR3 loop is CASSLSLVGYTF. As DNA, the CDR3 is TGTGCCAGCAGCTTAAGTTTAGTGGGCTACACCTTC. V usage is TRBV11-2 and J usage is TRBJ1-2, with D unresolved. CDR1 is SGHAT, CDR2 FQNNGV, per germline. CDR3 size: 12 residues. V shed 2 bases and J shed 8 bases, with 9 bases lying between them.

J is TRBJ2-3 and V is TRBV9, with TRBD2 matching 9 bases. Unmatched junction bases numbered 10, after V lost 0 bases and J lost 5 bases. Germline V gene data show CDR1 as SGDLS and CDR2 as YYNGEE. This CDR3 contains 17 residues. Here the CDR3 DNA reads TGTGCCAGCAGCGTAGCGGCGGGAGGGCTGGTAGGAGATACGCAGTATTTT. Protein sequence: CASSVAAGGLVGDTQYF.

The rearrangement links TRBV19 to TRBJ1-1; 9 bases fit TRBD1. Germline V lookup: CDR1 LNHDA, CDR2 SQIVND (reference sequence). The CDR3 spans 13 residues. Germline trimming cut 6 bases from V and 1 base from J; bases unmatched to any gene: 0. CDR3 residues: CASRQGANTEAFF. The DNA of the CDR3 is TGTGCCAGTAGACAGGGGGCGAACACTGAAGCTTTCTTT.

The V and J genes are TRBV28 and TRBJ1-5, with D unclear. Trimming pared 3 bases from V and 6 bases from J, leaving 21 bases between. The V gene's germline CDR1 is MDHEN and CDR2 SYDVKM. The CDR3 is made up of 17 amino acids. CDR3 coding DNA: TGTGCCAGCAGTTTCTCCCGTTCATGGGCTCGGTCTCAGCCCCAGCATTTT. It yields the protein CASSFSRSWARSQPQHF.

The chain carries TRBV5-1 and TRBJ2-7; 8 bases line up with TRBD1. Per germline, CDR1 SGHRS and CDR2 YFSETQ. This CDR3 contains 16 residues. V was pared by 0 bases and J by 5 bases, with 10 bases of the junction left unmatched. The CDR3 sequence: CASSLVAGQGTHEQYF. CDR3 nucleotide sequence: TGCGCCAGCAGCTTGGTCGCCGGACAGGGCACCCACGAGCAGTACTTC.

CDR3 loop: CASSYGQVYSNQPQHF. The CDR3 coding sequence is TGTGCCAGCAGTTACGGACAGGTTTATAGCAATCAGCCCCAGCATTTT. The chain is built from TRBV6-5 and TRBJ1-5; 7 positions match TRBD1. Germline CDR1 reads MNHEY; CDR2 reads SVGAGI. The junction had 4 bases not matched to a gene; V was cut back by 2 bases and J by 0 bases. The CDR3 consists of 16 residues.